This T cell receptor beta chain was recorded in a study of blood T cell repertoires in COVID-19. The protocol was immunoSEQ multiplex PCR, while the TCRdb copy is restricted to in-frame clones and leaves out a portion. Seen here are approximately 150,000 clones, around 81% observed once, and the top ten hold roughly 6%. Germline V gene lookup returns CDR1 MGHDK and CDR2 SYGVNS. The junction had 6 bases not matched to a gene; V was cut back by 3 bases and J by 7 bases. This CDR3 comprises 15 residues. The rearrangement uses TRBV25-1 and TRBJ2-1; TRBD2 matches at 10 bases. The material sequenced was PBMCs or T cells enriched from blood (not recorded which). This clonotype was sampled from a man aged 40-55 years who had recovered from COVID-19. CDR3 DNA sequence: TGTGCCAGCAGTGACGTAGCGGGGGGCGAAAATGAGCAGTTCTTC. As protein: CASSDVAGGENEQFF. Full variable domain (outside the CDR3, taken from reference TRBV25-1 and TRBJ2-1): EADIYQTPRYLVIGTGKKITLECSQTMGHDKMYWYQQDPGMELHLIHYSYGVNSTEKGDLSSESTVSRIRTEHFPLTLESARPSHTSQYLCASSDVAGGENEQFFGPGTRLTVL.